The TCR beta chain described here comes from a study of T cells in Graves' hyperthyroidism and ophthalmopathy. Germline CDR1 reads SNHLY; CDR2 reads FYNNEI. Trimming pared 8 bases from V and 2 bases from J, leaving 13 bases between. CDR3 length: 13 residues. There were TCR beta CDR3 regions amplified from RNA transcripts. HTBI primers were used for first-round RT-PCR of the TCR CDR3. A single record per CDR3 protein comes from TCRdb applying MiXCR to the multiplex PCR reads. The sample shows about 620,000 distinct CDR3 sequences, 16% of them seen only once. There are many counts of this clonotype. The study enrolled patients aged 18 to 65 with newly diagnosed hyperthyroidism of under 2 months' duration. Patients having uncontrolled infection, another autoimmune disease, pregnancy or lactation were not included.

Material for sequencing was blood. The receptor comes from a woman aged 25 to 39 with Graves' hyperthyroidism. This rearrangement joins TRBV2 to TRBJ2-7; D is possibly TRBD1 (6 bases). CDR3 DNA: TGTGCCAGCGCCCTCAGGGGACCCTACGAGCAGTACTTC. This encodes CASALRGPYEQYF.